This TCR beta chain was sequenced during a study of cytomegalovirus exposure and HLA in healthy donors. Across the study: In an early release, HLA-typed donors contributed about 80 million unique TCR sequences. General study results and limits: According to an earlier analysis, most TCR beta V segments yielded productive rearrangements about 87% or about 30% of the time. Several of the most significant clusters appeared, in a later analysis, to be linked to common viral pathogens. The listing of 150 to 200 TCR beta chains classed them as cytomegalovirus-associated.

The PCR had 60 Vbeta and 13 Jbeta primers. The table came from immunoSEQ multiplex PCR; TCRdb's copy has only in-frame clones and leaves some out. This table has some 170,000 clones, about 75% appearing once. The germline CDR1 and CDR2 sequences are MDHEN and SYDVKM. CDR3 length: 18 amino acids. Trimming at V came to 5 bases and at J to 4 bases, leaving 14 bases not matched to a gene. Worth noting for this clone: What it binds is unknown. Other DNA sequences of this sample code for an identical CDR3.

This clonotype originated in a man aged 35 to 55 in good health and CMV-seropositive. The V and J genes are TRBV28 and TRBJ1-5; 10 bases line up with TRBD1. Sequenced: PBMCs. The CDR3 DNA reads TGTGCCAGCAGTCCGAAGAGACCGGGACAGGGGAGGAATCAGCCCCAGCATTTT. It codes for CASSPKRPGQGRNQPQHF.